These T cell receptor beta chains were read from a single sample in a study of T-cell memory formation after mild COVID-19. MiXCR, run by TCRdb on the 5' RACE reads, gives a single entry per CDR3 protein. The sample shows more than 200,000 distinct CDR3 sequences, about 17% of them seen only once. The sample comprised PBMCs or a T cell subset sorted from them (not recorded which). Source of these receptors: a man younger than 30 who had mild COVID-19 (a few samples of this study predate the infection). Cell type and time point are not known. Each CDR3 is given with its conserved first and last residue. D genes are given only for firm matches. Part of the rows lack a size; the others show once, few, many or a class for expanded clones.

CDR3aa | CDR3nt | d_gene | j_gene | v_gene | abundance
CASTGTSGGWGDTQYF | TGTGCCAGCACCGGGACTAGCGGGGGCTGGGGGGATACGCAGTATTTT | TRBD2 | TRBJ2-3 | TRBV27 | many
CASSRDRLNTIYF | TGTGCCAGCAGCCGGGACAGGTTGAACACCATATATTTT | TRBD1 | TRBJ1-3 | TRBV7-2 | few
CASSPRSRDTEAFF | TGTGCCAGCAGCCCACGTAGTAGGGACACTGAAGCTTTCTTT | . | TRBJ1-1 | TRBV9 | .
CASKAGEPDTQYF | TGCGCCAGCAAAGCGGGGGAACCAGATACGCAGTATTTT | TRBD2 | TRBJ2-3 | TRBV10-2 | few
CASSSRAPGEKLFF | TGCGCCAGCAGCTCCCGGGCCCCGGGGGAAAAACTGTTTTTT | . | TRBJ1-4 | TRBV5-1 | .
CASSELVAGAADTQYF | TGTGCCAGCAGTGAGTTGGTAGCGGGGGCCGCAGATACGCAGTATTTT | TRBD2 | TRBJ2-3 | TRBV12-3/TRBV12-4 | .
CASSRLAGGNTGELFF | TGTGCCAGCAGTCGACTAGCGGGGGGGAACACCGGGGAGCTGTTTTTT | TRBD2 | TRBJ2-2 | TRBV6-2/TRBV6-3 | .
CASRSRDYNTDTQYF | TGTGCCAGCAGGAGCCGGGACTACAACACAGATACGCAGTATTTT | TRBD2 | TRBJ2-3 | TRBV2 | .
CASRKNYEQYF | TGCGCCAGCCGAAAAAACTACGAGCAGTACTTC | . | TRBJ2-7 | TRBV5-1 | few
CSARLGGAGAFF | TGCAGTGCCCGGTTGGGAGGAGCTGGGGCTTTCTTT | . | TRBJ1-1 | TRBV20-1 | .
CASSLAEGAVQPQHF | TGTGCCAGCAGTTTGGCTGAGGGGGCAGTTCAGCCCCAGCATTTT | TRBD1 | TRBJ1-5 | TRBV12-3/TRBV12-4 | few
CASNDRGDLFGYTF | TGTGCCAGCAACGACAGGGGGGACCTCTTTGGCTACACCTTC | TRBD1 | TRBJ1-2 | TRBV6-5 | .
CASRPIGQKEDYGYTF | TGTGCCAGCAGGCCAATTGGACAGAAAGAGGACTATGGCTACACCTTC | . | TRBJ1-2 | TRBV12-3/TRBV12-4 | .
CASSETSSNEQFF | TGTGCCAGCAGCGAAACTAGCTCCAATGAGCAGTTCTTC | . | TRBJ2-1 | TRBV11-1 | few
CASSYFAGALKNTGELFF | TGTGCCAGCAGTTACTTTGCAGGGGCCCTGAAGAACACCGGGGAGCTGTTTTTT | . | TRBJ2-2 | TRBV6-2/TRBV6-3 | .
CASSQVAGTNYGYTF | TGCGCCAGCAGCCAAGTGGCTGGGACAAACTATGGCTACACCTTC | . | TRBJ1-2 | TRBV4-3 | few
CSPPGRSHNEQFF | TGCAGCCCCCCCGGTCGGTCGCACAATGAGCAGTTCTTC | . | TRBJ2-1 | TRBV20-1 | .
CASQTAATNEKLFF | TGTGCCAGCCAAACAGCCGCAACTAATGAAAAACTGTTTTTT | . | TRBJ1-4 | TRBV18 | .
CASSFDREVNYGYTF | TGTGCCAGCAGCTTCGACAGGGAGGTTAACTATGGCTACACCTTC | TRBD1 | TRBJ1-2 | TRBV5-5 | few
CSASYAFSYNSPLHF | TGCAGTGCTAGCTACGCCTTCTCCTATAATTCACCCCTCCACTTT | . | TRBJ1-6 | TRBV20-1 | .
CASSPGQGRGYTEAFF | TGCGCCAGCAGCCCGGGACAGGGGAGAGGGTACACTGAAGCTTTCTTT | TRBD1 | TRBJ1-1 | TRBV5-1 | few
CASSGNLETQYF | TGTGCCAGCAGTGGAAACCTAGAGACCCAGTACTTC | . | TRBJ2-5 | TRBV25-1 | few
CASSPSRGTTDTQYF | TGTGCCAGCAGCCCGAGCCGGGGAACCACAGATACGCAGTATTTT | . | TRBJ2-3 | TRBV7-2 | few
CASSTGQGDQPQHF | TGTGCCAGCAGCACGGGGCAGGGGGATCAGCCCCAGCATTTT | TRBD1 | TRBJ1-5 | TRBV7-2 | few
CSAGGGRNYEQYF | TGCAGTGCTGGAGGTGGCCGGAACTACGAGCAGTACTTC | . | TRBJ2-7 | TRBV20-1 | few
CASRVVAGNSPLHF | TGTGCCAGTAGAGTTGTGGCTGGGAATTCACCCCTCCACTTT | . | TRBJ1-6 | TRBV19 | .
CASSPRTTRTDTQYF | TGTGCCAGCAGCCCTCGGACTACCCGCACAGATACGCAGTATTTT | . | TRBJ2-3 | TRBV6-5 | .